This T cell receptor (beta chain) was retrieved from a study of blood T cell repertoires in COVID-19. Across the study: The United States, Italy and Spain supplied acute and convalescent COVID-19 samples.

The CDR3 runs to 14 residues. V gave up 10 bases and J gave up 6 bases, with 18 bases separating them. Germline CDR1 KGHSH, CDR2 LQKENI. The protocol was immunoSEQ multiplex PCR, while the TCRdb copy is restricted to in-frame clones and leaves out a portion. The sample lists about 79,000 clones; approximately 90% were seen once. The clonotype comes from a man in his 70s with active or convalescent COVID-19. The sequenced sample was peripheral blood. V usage is TRBV18 and J usage is TRBJ2-2, with a weak D call TRBD1 (5 bases). The CDR3 DNA follows: TGTGCCACCGGACACGGCTTCGGTGCCGGGGAGCTGTTTTTT. Translation: CATGHGFGAGELFF.